This entry features one T cell receptor beta chain sequence. Antigen: not known. The data were obtained in a study of CXCR3-negative and CXCR3-positive naive CD8 T cells. The overall study: Sequencing brought in some 130 million TRB reads altogether, and each library got about 1.5 +/- 0.3 million. Findings of the study overall: The TRB CDR3s that CXCR3-positive naive cells carried were more hydrophobic than those of CXCR3-negative naive cells. Naive CXCR3-positive and CXCR3-negative cells shared TRBV-TRBJ usage; memory cells diverged.

UMI-labeled 5' RACE yielded the TRB cDNA libraries. No DNA is given; TCRdb re-called the 5' RACE reads and lists each CDR3 protein once. The table for this sample gives about 140,000 distinct CDR3 sequences. Per germline, CDR1 SQVTM and CDR2 ANQGSEA. This CDR3 contains 11 residues. Per CD8+ T cell subset, triplicate sorts of 300,000 cells each were done. This TCR was recovered from a human donor in good health. Some clones in this sample may be carry-over from other donors' samples. The chain employs TRBV29-1 and TRBJ2-7. The sequenced material came from naive CXCR3+ CD8+ T cells from blood. Subset indicated: CD45RO-CCR7+CD27+CD95- naive CD8+ T cells expressing CXCR3 (TNR3+). CDR3 loop: CSVEQLYEQYF.